The 32 T cell receptor beta chains reported below all come from one sample, sequenced in a study of PD-L1 blockade in urothelial cancer. The assay was immunoSEQ multiplex PCR, and TCRdb's table has in-frame clones only and misses some. The data contain about 43,000 clones, around 82% of them singletons. As to time point: pretreatment peripheral blood. Source: PBMCs, taken around atezolizumab (anti-PD-L1) treatment. All receptors come from a man in his fifties or sixties with urothelial cancer.

The V and J genes are TRBV23-1 and TRBJ2-7; TRBD2 matches 8 bases. TRBV23-1 is classed as an ORF, of uncertain function. The V and J ends lost 8 bases and 2 bases, in that order; junction bases with no gene match: 2. The CDR3 runs to 12 residues. CDR3 sequence reads: CASPGGAYEQYF. CDR3 nucleotide sequence: TGCGCCAGCCCGGGGGGGGCCTACGAGCAGTACTTC.

The J gene is TRBJ1-5, the V gene TRBV4-2; TRBD1 is a possible D gene (5 bases). Between the trimmed V and J ends, which lost 1 base and 3 bases, there was a span of 13 bases. CDR3 size: 16 residues. Looked up from germline, CDR1 is LGHNA and CDR2 is YNFKEQ. CDR3 protein: CASSQVVGGANQPQHF. The CDR3 nucleotides are TGTGCCAGCAGCCAAGTGGTCGGAGGGGCCAATCAGCCCCAGCATTTT.

This chain joins TRBV7-2 and TRBJ2-3; unclear D gene. Trimming pared 5 bases from V and 2 bases from J, leaving 17 bases between. Looked up from germline, CDR1 is SGHTA and CDR2 is FQGNSA. The CDR3 is 16 amino acids. The CDR3 coding sequence is TGTGCCAGCAGCGTAACTGGTAATGTTGCCACAGATACGCAGTATTTT. It translates to CASSVTGNVATDTQYF.

This clone was seen only once. The chain couples TRBV9 to TRBJ2-1; D is perhaps TRBD2 (5 bases). Between the trimmed V and J ends, which lost 3 bases and 8 bases, there was a span of 24 bases. This CDR3 has 17 amino acids. CDR1 and CDR2 from the germline V gene are SGDLS and YYNGEE. CDR3 amino acids: CASSAGVFEGARDEQFF. The CDR3 DNA reads as TGTGCCAGCAGCGCCGGCGTTTTCGAGGGAGCGAGGGATGAGCAGTTCTTC.

As DNA, the CDR3 is TGTGCCAGCGGTCGGGACAGGGTCGCCGGGGAGCTGTTTTTT. Protein product: CASGRDRVAGELFF. The chain uses TRBV18 and TRBJ2-2; 9 nucleotides align to TRBD1. J gave up 6 bases and V 8 bases, and 7 bases lay outside the gene matches. From germline, CDR1 is KGHSH and CDR2 LQKENI. The CDR3 covers 14 residues. The full variable domain, with the rest looked up from reference TRBV18 and TRBJ2-2, is NAGVMQNPRHLVRRRGQEARLRCSPMKGHSHVYWYRQLPEEGLKFMVYLQKENIIDESGMPKERFSAEFPKEGPSILRIQQVVRGDSAAYFCASGRDRVAGELFFGEGSRLTVL.

This clone came up a few times. The chain combines TRBV28 with TRBJ2-5; D might be TRBD2 (6 bases). This CDR3 contains 14 residues. Germline CDR1 is MDHEN and CDR2 is SYDVKM. Trimming left V 3 bases short and J 3 bases short, with 11 bases between. CDR3 residues: CASSLVGGKETQYF. The CDR3, as DNA: TGTGCCAGCAGTTTGGTGGGGGGAAAAGAGACCCAGTACTTC. Full variable domain (rest looked up from reference TRBV28 and TRBJ2-5): DVKVTQSSRYLVKRTGEKVFLECVQDMDHENMFWYRQDPGLGLRLIYFSYDVKMKEKGDIPEGYSVSREKKERFSLILESASTNQTSMYLCASSLVGGKETQYFGPGTRLLVL.

This clone has just a few counts. The chain recombines TRBV28 with TRBJ1-1; perhaps TRBD1 as D (6 bases). In germline, CDR1 is MDHEN, CDR2 SYDVKM. Trimming removed 7 bases from V and 1 base from J, with 16 bases in between. The CDR3 contains 15 residues. CDR3 loop: CASINGGGRNTEAFF. CDR3 bases: TGTGCCAGCATCAACGGGGGGGGCAGGAACACTGAAGCTTTCTTT.

This rearrangement joins TRBV5-1 to TRBJ2-2; D perhaps matches TRBD1 (5 bases). CDR1 SGHRS and CDR2 YFSETQ come from the germline V gene. V was clipped by 0 bases and J by 4 bases, with 7 bases between them. The CDR3 is 14 residues long. In DNA form, the CDR3 reads TGCGCCAGCAGCTTGGCCAGGGTCACCGGGGAGCTGTTTTTT. Its protein product is CASSLARVTGELFF.

The genes are TRBV30 and TRBJ2-2; D may be TRBD2 (5 bases). CDR3 size: 13 residues. With 2 bases removed from V and 5 bases from J, the gap between germline ends came to 9 bases. Germline CDR1 and CDR2: GTSNPN and SVGIG (reference sequence). Written as DNA, the CDR3 is TGTGCCTGGAGTCCAACGGGAACCGGGGAGCTGTTTTTT. Protein product: CAWSPTGTGELFF.

The chain employs TRBV29-1 and TRBJ2-1; tentatively, D is TRBD1 (6 bases). The CDR3 totals 14 residues. Germline V CDR1 and CDR2: SQVTM, ANQGSEA. V shed 3 bases and J shed 5 bases, with 14 bases lying between them. The CDR3, as DNA: TGCAGCGTTGACGGTCGACAGGTTGACAATGAGCAGTTCTTC. It translates to CSVDGRQVDNEQFF.

This sequence joins TRBV4-1 and TRBJ1-5, with 10 bases fitting TRBD1. The CDR3 spans 15 residues. Losses at the gene ends were 3 bases for V and 5 bases for J; bases not matched to a gene: 4. Germline V gene sequence: CDR1 MGHRA, CDR2 YSYEKL. CDR3 sequence (DNA): TGCGCCAGCAGCCAGTGGACAGGGGGAGATCAGCCCCAGCATTTT. Translated: CASSQWTGGDQPQHF.

V is TRBV28 and J is TRBJ2-7, with D perhaps matching TRBD2 (7 bases). V dropped 7 bases and J dropped 3 bases, with 10 bases sitting between them. Germline CDR1 is MDHEN and CDR2 is SYDVKM. This CDR3 has 12 amino acids. The CDR3 loop is CASTGGHYEQYF. CDR3 coding DNA: TGTGCCAGCACCGGGGGGCACTACGAGCAGTACTTC.

The chain couples TRBV5-4 to TRBJ1-3; no clear D gene. V was shortened by 2 bases and J by 8 bases, with 11 bases between the two germline ends. The CDR3 covers 13 residues. Germline V gene data show CDR1 as SGHNT and CDR2 as YYREEE (reference sequence). For the CDR3, the DNA is TGTGCCAGCAGCTTTCCGGGTCGTGACACCATATATTTT. It is translated as CASSFPGRDTIYF.

The rearrangement joins TRBV7-2 to TRBJ2-5, with D unresolved. Germline CDR1 and CDR2: SGHTA and FQGNSA. The CDR3 sequence is 13 residues long. V dropped 4 bases and J dropped 3 bases, with 9 bases sitting between them. The CDR3: CASSSILKETQYF. The CDR3 nucleotides read TGTGCCAGCAGCTCGATACTAAAAGAGACCCAGTACTTC.

This clone was counted a single time. The chain joins TRBV7-9 to TRBJ1-4, with D perhaps matching TRBD1 (6 bases). The CDR3 is 12 amino acids. Trimming took off 6 bases at V and 9 bases at J, with 11 bases between the two ends. Germline V gives CDR1 SEHNR, CDR2 FQNEAQ (reference sequence). The CDR3, as DNA: TGTGCCAGCAGTTACGGACAGCAAAAACTGTTTTTT. It translates to CASSYGQQKLFF. The full variable domain, with the rest looked up from reference TRBV7-9 and TRBJ1-4, is DTGVSQNPRHKITKRGQNVTFRCDPISEHNRLYWYRQTLGQGPEFLTYFQNEAQLEKSRLLSDRFSAERPKGSFSTLEIQRTEQGDSAMYLCASSYGQQKLFFGSGTQLSVL.

V usage is TRBV11-2 and J usage is TRBJ1-1, with D possibly TRBD1 on 5 matching bases. Trimming removed 5 bases at V and 1 base at J, with 8 bases between. The CDR3 length is 13 residues. Germline CDR1 and CDR2: SGHAT and FQNNGV. The CDR3 DNA sequence: TGTGCCAGCAGCCTCGGACAGAACACTGAAGCTTTCTTT. Translated, it gives CASSLGQNTEAFF.

J is TRBJ2-7 and V is TRBV5-5, with D possibly being TRBD2 (6 bases). Germline CDR1 reads SGHKS; CDR2 reads YYEKEE (reference sequence). Trimming removed 4 bases at V and 5 bases at J, with 19 bases between. CDR3 length: 15 amino acids. DNA of the CDR3: TGTGCCAGCAGCCCGGGGATAGGGACTCTCCACGAGCAGTACTTC. Translated, it gives CASSPGIGTLHEQYF. Full variable domain (remainder filled in from reference TRBV5-5 and TRBJ2-7): DAGVTQSPTHLIKTRGQQVTLRCSPISGHKSVSWYQQVLGQGPQFIFQYYEKEERGRGNFPDRFSARQFPNYSSELNVNALLLGDSALYLCASSPGIGTLHEQYFGPGTRLTVT.

A single count supports this clone. The chain recombines TRBV9 with TRBJ2-5, with TRBD2 matching 12 bases. J gave up 5 bases and V 2 bases, and 4 bases lay outside the gene matches. The CDR3 loop spans 15 amino acids. Germline CDR1 is SGDLS and CDR2 is YYNGEE. In DNA, the CDR3 is TGTGCCAGCAGCGTGACTAGCGGGAGTTCGGAGACCCAGTACTTC. It encodes CASSVTSGSSETQYF.

The V call is TRBV27, the J call TRBJ2-7, with TRBD2 as a possible D gene (6 bases). Germline loops: CDR1 MNHEY, CDR2 SMNVEV (reference sequence). The CDR3 has 13 residues. The V end was cut by 6 bases, the J end by 2 bases, with 11 bases between. The CDR3 sequence is CASRTLATYEQYF. The CDR3 DNA is TGTGCCAGCAGAACCCTAGCGACCTACGAGCAGTACTTC.

The V gene is TRBV11-2, the J gene TRBJ2-6, with a possible D match to TRBD1 (6 bases). Trimming stripped 4 bases from V and 4 bases from J, with 17 bases between. Looked up from germline, CDR1 is SGHAT and CDR2 is FQNNGV. This CDR3 has 17 amino acids. CDR3 loop: CASSSDLGGSGANVLTF. The DNA for the CDR3 is TGTGCCAGCAGCTCGGACCTAGGGGGATCCGGGGCCAACGTCCTGACTTTC.

The genes are TRBV5-1 and TRBJ2-2; 10 nucleotides match TRBD2. Germline V lookup: CDR1 SGHRS, CDR2 YFSETQ. V lost 2 bases to trimming and J lost 4 bases; unmatched junction nucleotides: 2. The CDR3 consists of 15 residues. The CDR3 protein is CASSFSGGVTGELFF. The CDR3 region has the DNA TGCGCCAGCAGCTTCAGCGGGGGGGTCACCGGGGAGCTGTTTTTT. The variable domain in full, with the rest retrieved from reference TRBV5-1 and TRBJ2-2, is KAGVTQTPRYLIKTRGQQVTLSCSPISGHRSVSWYQQTPGQGLQFLFEYFSETQRNKGNFPGRFSGRQFSNSRSEMNVSTLELGDSALYLCASSFSGGVTGELFFGEGSRLTVL.

The chain recombines TRBV5-1 with TRBJ2-2; a weak D match, TRBD2 (5 bases). V shed 4 bases and J shed 4 bases, with 14 bases lying between them. The CDR3 sequence is 15 residues long. CDR1 is SGHRS and CDR2 is YFSETQ in the germline V gene. CDR3 sequence (DNA): TGCGCCAGCAGCCCCGGAGCGGCCTCCACCGGGGAGCTGTTTTTT. Its translation: CASSPGAASTGELFF.

The J gene is TRBJ1-2, the V gene TRBV6-1; 7 bases match TRBD1. The CDR3 runs 15 residues. Looked up from germline, CDR1 is MNHNS and CDR2 is SASEGT. The V gene end was trimmed by 0 bases and the J gene end by 3 bases; junction bases not matched to a gene: 4. Here the CDR3 DNA reads TGTGCCAGCAGTGAAGCGACAGGGATGGACTATGGCTACACCTTC. This gives the protein CASSEATGMDYGYTF.

The chain links TRBV6-5 to TRBJ1-4; D remains ambiguous. Looked up from germline, CDR1 is MNHEY and CDR2 is SVGAGI. V was trimmed by 10 bases and J by 8 bases, leaving 14 bases between them. CDR3 length: 12 residues. The CDR3 nucleotides are TGTGCCACCGGGAAGTTTGGAGAAAAACTGTTTTTT. Protein sequence: CATGKFGEKLFF.

The CDR3 nucleotides are TGCGCCAGCAGCCAAGATGTAGGACAGGGGTATGGCTACACCTTC. Its translation is CASSQDVGQGYGYTF. The V and J genes are TRBV4-3 and TRBJ1-2; TRBD1 agrees at 9 bases. The CDR3 has 15 residues. V shed 0 bases and J 5 bases; nucleotides not matched to a gene: 4. CDR1 and CDR2 (germline): LGHNA, YSLEER.

This clone was seen many times. V usage is TRBV14 and J usage is TRBJ1-1, with a weak D call TRBD1 (5 bases). The ends were cut back, 0 bases at V and 0 bases at J, with 20 bases in the middle. The length of the CDR3 is 19 residues. The germline CDR1 and CDR2 sequences are SGHDN and FVKESK. The CDR3, as DNA: TGTGCCAGCAGCCAAGATTTTACCGATCGGGGGTCTATGAACACTGAAGCTTTCTTT. This codes for CASSQDFTDRGSMNTEAFF.

The chain recombines TRBV6-1 with TRBJ2-7; D is undetermined. CDR3 length: 11 residues. Per the germline V gene, CDR1 is MNHNS and CDR2 is SASEGT. Trimming shortened V by 10 bases and J by 0 bases, and 7 bases separated the two germline ends. The DNA for the CDR3 is TGTGCCATCGGTCTCTCCTACGAGCAGTACTTC. This encodes CAIGLSYEQYF.

The rearrangement links TRBV10-2 to TRBJ1-1, with D maybe TRBD1 (5 bases). The CDR3 spans 13 residues. The V and J ends lost 6 bases and 1 base respectively, with 9 bases between them. CDR1 is WSHSY, CDR2 SAAADI, per germline. This CDR3 reads CASSLRENTEAFF. Here the CDR3 DNA reads TGCGCCAGCAGCCTCAGGGAGAACACTGAAGCTTTCTTT.

The chain has TRBV14 and TRBJ2-3; 8 bases line up with TRBD2. With V trimmed by 1 base and J by 2 bases, 5 bases remained unmatched. Germline V lookup: CDR1 SGHDN, CDR2 FVKESK. The CDR3 totals 16 residues. The CDR3 sequence is CASSQGQRGNTDTQYF. For the CDR3, the DNA is TGTGCCAGCAGCCAAGGCCAGCGGGGGAACACAGATACGCAGTATTTT.

The chain couples TRBV5-4 to TRBJ2-3; D may be TRBD1 (5 bases). Germline CDR1 SGHNT, CDR2 YYREEE (reference sequence). The CDR3 loop spans 14 amino acids. Trimming removed 0 bases at V and 4 bases at J, with 9 bases between. The CDR3, as DNA: TGTGCCAGCAGCTTGGGGCAGGGCGCAGATACGCAGTATTTT. It translates to CASSLGQGADTQYF.

The chain uses TRBV7-2 and TRBJ1-2, with TRBD1 matching over 9 bases. With V trimmed by 4 bases and J by 5 bases, 5 bases remained unmatched. The CDR3 loop spans 14 amino acids. Germline V gene lookup returns CDR1 SGHTA and CDR2 FQGNSA. The CDR3 DNA sequence: TGTGCCAGCAGCTGGGACAGGGACCTTTATGGCTACACCTTC. Its protein is CASSWDRDLYGYTF.

V usage is TRBV13 and J usage is TRBJ2-7; 8 nucleotides line up with TRBD2. The germline V gene has CDR1 PRHDT and CDR2 FYEKMQ (reference sequence). The V and J ends lost 5 bases and 5 bases, in that order; junction bases with no gene match: 14. The CDR3 loop spans 16 amino acids. The CDR3 region has the DNA TGTGCCAGCAGCCCCCCGGGGGGAGCGGGAGTGCACGAGCAGTACTTC. The encoded protein is CASSPPGGAGVHEQYF.